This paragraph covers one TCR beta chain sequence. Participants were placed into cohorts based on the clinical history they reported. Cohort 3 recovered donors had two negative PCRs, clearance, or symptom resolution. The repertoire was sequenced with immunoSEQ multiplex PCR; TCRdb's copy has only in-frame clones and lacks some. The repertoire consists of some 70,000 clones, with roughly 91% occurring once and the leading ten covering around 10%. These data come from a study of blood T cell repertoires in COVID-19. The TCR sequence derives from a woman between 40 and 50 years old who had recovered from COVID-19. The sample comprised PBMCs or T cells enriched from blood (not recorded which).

CDR3 loop: CASSPSRLAGGSTDTQYF. Here the CDR3 DNA reads TGTGCCAGCAGCCCGTCCAGACTAGCGGGGGGCAGCACAGATACGCAGTATTTT. The chain carries TRBV13 and TRBJ2-3; 13 nucleotides align to TRBD2. Germline CDR1 PRHDT, CDR2 FYEKMQ (reference sequence). Losses at the gene ends were 5 bases for V and 0 bases for J; bases not matched to a gene: 8. This CDR3 contains 18 residues.